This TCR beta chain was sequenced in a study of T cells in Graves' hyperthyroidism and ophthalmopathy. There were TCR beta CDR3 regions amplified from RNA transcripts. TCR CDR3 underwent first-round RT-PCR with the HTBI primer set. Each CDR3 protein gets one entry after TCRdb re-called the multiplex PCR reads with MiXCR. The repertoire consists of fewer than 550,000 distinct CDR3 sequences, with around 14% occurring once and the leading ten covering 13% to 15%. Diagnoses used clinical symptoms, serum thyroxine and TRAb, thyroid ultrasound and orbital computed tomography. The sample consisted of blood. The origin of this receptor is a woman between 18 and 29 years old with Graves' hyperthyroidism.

CDR3 nucleotide sequence: TGTGCCAGCAGAGCGGACTCAGCGACCTACAATGAGCAGTTCTTC. This translates into CASRADSATYNEQFF. The chain links TRBV2 to TRBJ2-1; the D gene is possibly TRBD2 (5 bases). The CDR3 is made up of 15 amino acids. Germline V CDR1 and CDR2: SNHLY, FYNNEI. Trimming shortened V by 6 bases and J by 2 bases, and 14 bases separated the two germline ends.